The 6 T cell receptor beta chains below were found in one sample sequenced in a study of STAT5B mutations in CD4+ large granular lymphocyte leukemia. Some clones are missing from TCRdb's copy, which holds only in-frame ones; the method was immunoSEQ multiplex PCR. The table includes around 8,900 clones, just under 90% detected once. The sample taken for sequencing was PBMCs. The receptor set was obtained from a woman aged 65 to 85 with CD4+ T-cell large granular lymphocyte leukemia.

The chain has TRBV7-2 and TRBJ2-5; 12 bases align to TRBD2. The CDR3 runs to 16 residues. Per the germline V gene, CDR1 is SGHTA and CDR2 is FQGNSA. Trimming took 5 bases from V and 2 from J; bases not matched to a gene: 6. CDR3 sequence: CASSLRTSGVQETQYF. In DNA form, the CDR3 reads TGTGCCAGCAGCCTCCGGACTAGCGGGGTTCAAGAGACCCAGTACTTC.

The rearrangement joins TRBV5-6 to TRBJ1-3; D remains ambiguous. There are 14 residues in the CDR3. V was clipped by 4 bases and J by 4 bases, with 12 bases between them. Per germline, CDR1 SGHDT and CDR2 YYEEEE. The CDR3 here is CASSPTFRGNTIYF. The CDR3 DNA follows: TGTGCCAGCAGCCCAACCTTCAGGGGAAACACCATATATTTT.

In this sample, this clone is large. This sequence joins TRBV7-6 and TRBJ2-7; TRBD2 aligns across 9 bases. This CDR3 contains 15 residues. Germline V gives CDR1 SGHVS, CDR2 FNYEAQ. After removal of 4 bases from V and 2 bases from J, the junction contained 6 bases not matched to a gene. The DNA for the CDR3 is TGTGCCAGCAGCTCAGGGCGCGGGGGGGCCTACGAGCAGTACTTC. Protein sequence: CASSSGRGGAYEQYF.

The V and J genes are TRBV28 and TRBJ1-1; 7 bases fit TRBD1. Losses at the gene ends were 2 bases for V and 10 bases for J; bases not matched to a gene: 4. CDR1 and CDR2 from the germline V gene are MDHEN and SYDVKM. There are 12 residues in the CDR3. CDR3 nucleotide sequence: TGTGCCAGCAGTTTAAGACAGGGCAGAGCTTTCTTT. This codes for CASSLRQGRAFF. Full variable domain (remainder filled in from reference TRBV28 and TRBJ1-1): DVKVTQSSRYLVKRTGEKVFLECVQDMDHENMFWYRQDPGLGLRLIYFSYDVKMKEKGDIPEGYSVSREKKERFSLILESASTNQTSMYLCASSLRQGRAFFGQGTRLTVV.

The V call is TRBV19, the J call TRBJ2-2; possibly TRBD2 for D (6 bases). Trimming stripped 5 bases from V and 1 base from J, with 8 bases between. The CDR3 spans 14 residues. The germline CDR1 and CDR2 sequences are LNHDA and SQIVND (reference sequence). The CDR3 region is CASSFGGNTGELFF. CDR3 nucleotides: TGTGCCAGTAGTTTCGGGGGGAACACCGGGGAGCTGTTTTTT.

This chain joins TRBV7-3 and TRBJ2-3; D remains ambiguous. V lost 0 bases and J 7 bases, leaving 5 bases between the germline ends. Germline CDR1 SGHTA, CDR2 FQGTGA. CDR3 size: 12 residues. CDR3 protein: CASSLTPHTQYF. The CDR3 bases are TGTGCCAGCAGCTTAACCCCCCATACGCAGTATTTT. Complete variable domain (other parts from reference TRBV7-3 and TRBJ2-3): GAGVSQTPSNKVTEKGKYVELRCDPISGHTALYWYRQSLGQGPEFLIYFQGTGAADDSGLPNDRFFAVRPEGSVSTLKIQRTERGDSAVYLCASSLTPHTQYFGPGTRLTVL.